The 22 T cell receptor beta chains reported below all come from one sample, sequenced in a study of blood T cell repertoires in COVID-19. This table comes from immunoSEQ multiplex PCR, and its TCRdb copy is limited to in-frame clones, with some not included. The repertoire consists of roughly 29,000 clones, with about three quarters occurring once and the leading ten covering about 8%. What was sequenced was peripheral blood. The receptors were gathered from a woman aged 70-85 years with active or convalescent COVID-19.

The CDR3 bases are TGTGCCAGCAGGATGGGCGGGGGGGACAATGAGCAGTTCTTC. Protein: CASRMGGGDNEQFF. The V call is TRBV7-2, the J call TRBJ2-1; 9 bases line up with TRBD2. There are 14 residues in the CDR3. CDR1 SGHTA and CDR2 FQGNSA come from the germline V gene. J gave up 5 bases and V 6 bases, and 5 bases lay outside the gene matches. Full variable domain (remainder filled in from reference TRBV7-2 and TRBJ2-1): GAGVSQSPSNKVTEKGKDVELRCDPISGHTALYWYRQSLGQGLEFLIYFQGNSAPDKSGLPSDRFSAERTGGSVSTLTIQRTQQEDSAVYLCASRMGGGDNEQFFGPGTRLTVL.

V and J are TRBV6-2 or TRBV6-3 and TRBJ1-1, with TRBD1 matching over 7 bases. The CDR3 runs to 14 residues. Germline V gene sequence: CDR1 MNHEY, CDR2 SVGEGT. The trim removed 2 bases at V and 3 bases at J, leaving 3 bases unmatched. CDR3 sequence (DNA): TGTGCCAGCAGTTACCGGGACAGTTACACTGAAGCTTTCTTT. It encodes CASSYRDSYTEAFF.

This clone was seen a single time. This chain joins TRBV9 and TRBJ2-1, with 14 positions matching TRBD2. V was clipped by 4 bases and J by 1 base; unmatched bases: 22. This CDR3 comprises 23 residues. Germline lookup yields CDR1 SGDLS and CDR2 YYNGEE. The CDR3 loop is CASSPTAGTSGSYGAGSYNEQFF. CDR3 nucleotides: TGTGCCAGCAGCCCTACTGCAGGGACTAGCGGGAGTTATGGTGCGGGGTCCTACAATGAGCAGTTCTTC.

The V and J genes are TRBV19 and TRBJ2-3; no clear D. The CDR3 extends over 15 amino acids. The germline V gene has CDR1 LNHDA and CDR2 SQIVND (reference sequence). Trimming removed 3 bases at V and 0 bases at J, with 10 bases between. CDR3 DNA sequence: TGTGCCAGTAGTATTGCCAGTGCCAGCACAGATACGCAGTATTTT. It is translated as CASSIASASTDTQYF.

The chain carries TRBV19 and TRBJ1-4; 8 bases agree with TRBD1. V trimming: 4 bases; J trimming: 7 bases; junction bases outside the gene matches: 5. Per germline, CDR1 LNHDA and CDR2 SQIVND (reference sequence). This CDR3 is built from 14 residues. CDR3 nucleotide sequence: TGTGCCAGTAGTACCGGGACAGGTAGTGAAAAACTGTTTTTT. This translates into CASSTGTGSEKLFF.

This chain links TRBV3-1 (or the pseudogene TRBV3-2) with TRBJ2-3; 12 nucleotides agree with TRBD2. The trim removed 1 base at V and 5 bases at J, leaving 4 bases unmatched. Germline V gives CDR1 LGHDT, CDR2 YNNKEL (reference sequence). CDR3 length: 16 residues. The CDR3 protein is CASSQGLAGGRDTQYF. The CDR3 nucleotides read TGTGCCAGCAGCCAAGGGCTAGCGGGAGGGAGAGATACGCAGTATTTT.

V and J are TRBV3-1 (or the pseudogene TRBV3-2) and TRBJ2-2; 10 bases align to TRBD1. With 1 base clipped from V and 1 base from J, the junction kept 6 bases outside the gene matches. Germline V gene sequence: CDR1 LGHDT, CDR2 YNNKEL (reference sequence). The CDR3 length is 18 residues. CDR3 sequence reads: CASSQGTGGLRNTGELFF. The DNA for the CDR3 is TGTGCCAGCAGCCAAGGGACAGGGGGACTAAGGAACACCGGGGAGCTGTTTTTT.

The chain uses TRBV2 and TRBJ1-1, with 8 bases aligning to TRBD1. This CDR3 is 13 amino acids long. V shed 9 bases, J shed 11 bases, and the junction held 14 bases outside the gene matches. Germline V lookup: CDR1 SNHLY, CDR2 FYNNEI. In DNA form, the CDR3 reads TGTGCCAGTCCGACGATCCAGGGGGCGAGGGCTTTCTTT. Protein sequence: CASPTIQGARAFF.

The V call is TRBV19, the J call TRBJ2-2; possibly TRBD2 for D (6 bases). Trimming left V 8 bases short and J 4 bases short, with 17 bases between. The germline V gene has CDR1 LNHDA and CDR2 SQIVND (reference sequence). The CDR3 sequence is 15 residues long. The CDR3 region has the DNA TGTGCCAGTCGAGCGGGCCCCGGGGGCACCGGGGAGCTGTTTTTT. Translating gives CASRAGPGGTGELFF.

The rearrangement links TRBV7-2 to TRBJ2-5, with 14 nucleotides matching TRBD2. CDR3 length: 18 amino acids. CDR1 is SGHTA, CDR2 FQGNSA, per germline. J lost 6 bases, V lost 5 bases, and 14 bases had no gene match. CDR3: CASSPGLAGAYQLKTQYF. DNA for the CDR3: TGTGCCAGCAGCCCGGGACTAGCGGGGGCCTATCAATTAAAGACCCAGTACTTC.

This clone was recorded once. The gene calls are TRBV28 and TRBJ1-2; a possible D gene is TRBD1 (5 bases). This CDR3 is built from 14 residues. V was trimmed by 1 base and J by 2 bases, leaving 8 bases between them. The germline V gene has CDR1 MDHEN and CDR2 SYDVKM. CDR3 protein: CASSLSRVNYGYTF. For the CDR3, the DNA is TGTGCCAGCAGTTTATCCAGGGTAAACTATGGCTACACCTTC.

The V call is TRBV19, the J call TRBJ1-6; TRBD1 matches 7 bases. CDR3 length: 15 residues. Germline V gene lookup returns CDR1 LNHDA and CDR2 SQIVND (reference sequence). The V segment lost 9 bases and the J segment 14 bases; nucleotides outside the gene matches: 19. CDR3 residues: CASHPKQGYPSALHF. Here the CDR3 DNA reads TGTGCCAGCCACCCGAAACAGGGGTACCCTTCGGCCCTCCACTTT.

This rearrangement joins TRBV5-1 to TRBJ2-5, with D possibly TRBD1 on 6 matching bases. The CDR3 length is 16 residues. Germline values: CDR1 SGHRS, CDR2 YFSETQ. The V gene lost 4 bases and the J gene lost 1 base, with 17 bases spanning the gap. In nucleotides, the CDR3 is TGCGCCAGCAGCCGTCTTACAGGGTCCCCCCAAGAGACCCAGTACTTC. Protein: CASSRLTGSPQETQYF.

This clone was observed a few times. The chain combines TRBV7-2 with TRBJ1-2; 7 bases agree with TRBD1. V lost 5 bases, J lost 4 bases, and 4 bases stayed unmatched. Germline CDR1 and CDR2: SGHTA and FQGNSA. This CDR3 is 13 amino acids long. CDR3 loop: CASSPDRIYGYTF. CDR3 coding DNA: TGTGCCAGCAGCCCGGACAGGATCTATGGCTACACCTTC.

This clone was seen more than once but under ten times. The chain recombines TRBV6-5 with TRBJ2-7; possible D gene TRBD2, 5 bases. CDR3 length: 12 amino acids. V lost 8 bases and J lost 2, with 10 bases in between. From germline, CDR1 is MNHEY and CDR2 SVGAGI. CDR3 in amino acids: CASYGGAYEQYF. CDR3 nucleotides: TGTGCCAGCTATGGAGGCGCCTACGAGCAGTACTTC.

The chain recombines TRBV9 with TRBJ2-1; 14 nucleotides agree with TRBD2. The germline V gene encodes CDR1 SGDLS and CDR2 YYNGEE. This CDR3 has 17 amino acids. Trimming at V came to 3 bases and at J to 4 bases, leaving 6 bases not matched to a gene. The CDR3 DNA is TGTGCCAGCAGCGCGCGGACTAGCGGGAGGTCTTACAATGAGCAGTTCTTC. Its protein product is CASSARTSGRSYNEQFF.

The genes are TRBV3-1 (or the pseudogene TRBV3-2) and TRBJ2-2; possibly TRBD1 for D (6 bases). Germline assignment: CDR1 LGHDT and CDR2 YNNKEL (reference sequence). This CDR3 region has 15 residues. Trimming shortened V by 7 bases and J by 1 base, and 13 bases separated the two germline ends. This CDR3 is CASMMGTLNTGELFF. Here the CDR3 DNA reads TGTGCCAGCATGATGGGGACACTGAACACCGGGGAGCTGTTTTTT.

CDR3 DNA sequence: TGTGCCAGCAGCCCTCGGGGTGGGGGCTTACAGCCCCAGCATTTT. It codes for CASSPRGGGLQPQHF. The chain joins TRBV7-2 to TRBJ1-5, with D possibly TRBD1 on 6 matching bases. The length of the CDR3 is 15 residues. Trimming removed 5 bases at V and 7 bases at J, with 18 bases between. CDR1 is SGHTA and CDR2 is FQGNSA in the germline V gene.

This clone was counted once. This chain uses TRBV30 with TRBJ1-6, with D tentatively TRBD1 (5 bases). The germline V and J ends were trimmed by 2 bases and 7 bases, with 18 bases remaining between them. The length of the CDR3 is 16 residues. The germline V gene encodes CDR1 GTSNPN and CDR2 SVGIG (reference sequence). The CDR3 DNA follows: TGTGCCTGGAGTACCCTGGGGGGGTTAGGAAATTCACCCCTCCACTTT. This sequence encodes CAWSTLGGLGNSPLHF.

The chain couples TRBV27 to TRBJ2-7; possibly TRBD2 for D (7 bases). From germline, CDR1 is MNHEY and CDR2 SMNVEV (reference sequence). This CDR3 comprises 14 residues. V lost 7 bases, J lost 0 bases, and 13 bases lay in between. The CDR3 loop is CASTSGGSSYEQYF. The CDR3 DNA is TGTGCCAGCACTTCGGGGGGCAGCTCCTACGAGCAGTACTTC.

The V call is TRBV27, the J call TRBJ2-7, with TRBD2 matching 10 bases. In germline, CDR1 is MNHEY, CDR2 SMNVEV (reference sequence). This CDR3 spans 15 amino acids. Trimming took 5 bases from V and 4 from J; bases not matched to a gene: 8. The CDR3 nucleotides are TGTGCCAGCAGTCGGAGCGCTAGCGGGGGTTACGAGCAGTACTTC. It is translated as CASSRSASGGYEQYF.

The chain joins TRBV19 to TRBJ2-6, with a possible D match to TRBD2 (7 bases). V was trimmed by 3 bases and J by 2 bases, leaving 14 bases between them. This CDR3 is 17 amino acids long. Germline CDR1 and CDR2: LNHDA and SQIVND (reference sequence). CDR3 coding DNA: TGTGCCAGTAGTATTAGGGGGGGATTGACTGGGGCCAACGTCCTGACTTTC. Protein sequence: CASSIRGGLTGANVLTF. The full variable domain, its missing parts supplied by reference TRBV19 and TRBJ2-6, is DGGITQSPKYLFRKEGQNVTLSCEQNLNHDAMYWYRQDPGQGLRLIYYSQIVNDFQKGDIAEGYSVSREKKESFPLTVTSAQKNPTAFYLCASSIRGGLTGANVLTFGAGSRLTVL.